The entry below gives a single TCR beta chain sequence along with its context. The CDR3 sequence is 14 residues long. The V gene end was trimmed by 9 bases and the J gene end by 4 bases; junction bases not matched to a gene: 11. Germline loops: CDR1 MRHNA, CDR2 SNTAGT. PCR was performed using 60 Vbeta and 13 Jbeta primers. Here immunoSEQ multiplex PCR was the method, and the copy in TCRdb shows in-frame clones only, minus some. The table records around 170,000 clones, around 84% of them present only once. This sample was taken from a study of cytomegalovirus exposure and HLA in healthy donors. This receptor was identified in a woman between 45 and 65 years old in good health and CMV-seropositive. Sequencing was carried out using PBMCs. V usage is TRBV6-4 and J usage is TRBJ2-7, with 8 bases fitting TRBD1. Written as DNA, the CDR3 is TGTGCCAGAGAACCAGGGGGCGATTCTTACGAGCAGTACTTC. Its translation: CAREPGGDSYEQYF.